These 25 T cell receptor beta chains came from one sample sequenced in a study of OX40 agonist ivuxolimab in advanced cancers. This table comes from immunoSEQ multiplex PCR, and its TCRdb copy is limited to in-frame clones, with some not included. The table shows under 100,000 clones, with 75% to 95% occurring only once. The starting material was CD4+ or CD8+ T cells sorted from blood, obtained in a trial of the OX40 agonist ivuxolimab. Receptors were obtained from an adult with an advanced solid tumor such as melanoma, head and neck, liver or kidney cancer.

The V gene is TRBV28, the J gene TRBJ2-7; unclear D gene. Germline V gene lookup returns CDR1 MDHEN and CDR2 SYDVKM. The CDR3 spans 13 residues. V lost 3 bases and J 0 bases, leaving 6 bases between the germline ends. Here the CDR3 reads CASSFRTSYEQYF. The CDR3 nucleotides are TGTGCCAGCAGTTTTCGGACCTCCTACGAGCAGTACTTC.

The chain recombines TRBV7-2 with TRBJ2-1; D possibly corresponds to TRBD2 (6 bases). There are 16 residues in the CDR3. V was shortened by 5 bases and J by 5 bases, with 19 bases between the two germline ends. The germline V gene has CDR1 SGHTA and CDR2 FQGNSA. CDR3 coding DNA: TGTGCCAGCAGCCGTCTCGGAGGGCCGGTTAACAATGAGCAGTTCTTC. Encoded protein: CASSRLGGPVNNEQFF.

V and J are TRBV6-6 and TRBJ1-5; D may be TRBD1 (5 bases). CDR3 length: 14 amino acids. From germline, CDR1 is MNHNY and CDR2 SVGAGI (reference sequence). V lost 7 bases and J 7 bases, leaving 17 bases between the germline ends. CDR3 loop: CASTGKGTEQPQHF. DNA for the CDR3: TGTGCCAGCACTGGTAAGGGGACGGAGCAGCCCCAGCATTTT.

The V and J genes are TRBV7-9 and TRBJ1-1, with a weak D call TRBD1 (6 bases). Germline-derived CDR1 and CDR2 are SEHNR and FQNEAQ (reference sequence). The CDR3 has 14 residues. The V and J ends lost 6 bases and 1 base respectively, with 12 bases between them. The chain's CDR3 is CASSRGGENTEAFF. In DNA form, the CDR3 reads TGTGCCAGCAGTCGAGGGGGGGAGAACACTGAAGCTTTCTTT. Together with reference TRBV7-9 and TRBJ1-1, the CDR3 gives the full variable domain: DTGVSQNPRHKITKRGQNVTFRCDPISEHNRLYWYRQTLGQGPEFLTYFQNEAQLEKSRLLSDRFSAERPKGSFSTLEIQRTEQGDSAMYLCASSRGGENTEAFFGQGTRLTVV.

V and J are TRBV11-2 and TRBJ2-1; D is perhaps TRBD1 or TRBD2 (5 bases each). This CDR3 has 14 residues. Germline CDR1 and CDR2: SGHAT and FQNNGV. Trimming cost V 4 bases and J 6 bases, with 13 bases left between them. This CDR3 reads CASSSPGPFNEQFF. Here the CDR3 DNA reads TGTGCCAGCAGCTCACCGGGGCCTTTCAATGAGCAGTTCTTC.

The chain is built from TRBV28 and TRBJ1-5; unclear D gene. Germline CDR1 is MDHEN and CDR2 is SYDVKM. V dropped 7 bases and J dropped 7 bases, with 14 bases sitting between them. The CDR3 spans 13 residues. Written as DNA, the CDR3 is TGTGCCAGCACTCCGTCGTGGAACCAGCCCCAGCATTTT. Protein product: CASTPSWNQPQHF.

The chain combines TRBV29-1 with TRBJ2-7; maybe TRBD2 (6 bases). Germline V gene sequence: CDR1 SQVTM, CDR2 ANQGSEA. The V gene lost 6 bases and the J gene lost 3 bases, with 18 bases spanning the gap. CDR3 size: 14 residues. The CDR3 here is CSVMTAEGLYEQYF. The CDR3 region has the DNA TGCAGCGTGATGACAGCGGAGGGCCTCTACGAGCAGTACTTC.

V is TRBV5-6 and J is TRBJ2-3; TRBD2 is a possible D gene (5 bases). V gave up 1 base and J gave up 0 bases, with 9 bases separating them. CDR1 is SGHDT and CDR2 is YYEEEE in the germline V gene. The CDR3 covers 15 residues. For the CDR3, the DNA is TGTGCCAGCAGCTTGTTGCGGAGGAGCACAGATACGCAGTATTTT. Amino acids: CASSLLRRSTDTQYF. The full variable domain, completed using reference TRBV5-6 and TRBJ2-3, is DAGVTQSPTHLIKTRGQQVTLRCSPKSGHDTVSWYQQALGQGPQFIFQYYEEEERQRGNFPDRFSGHQFPNYSSELNVNALLLGDSALYLCASSLLRRSTDTQYFGPGTRLTVL.

The chain is built from TRBV9 and TRBJ2-1; TRBD2 is a possible D gene (6 bases). Between the trimmed V and J ends, which lost 2 bases and 2 bases, there was a span of 11 bases. Germline V lookup: CDR1 SGDLS, CDR2 YYNGEE. This CDR3 spans 15 amino acids. In DNA, the CDR3 is TGTGCCAGCAGCGTGGCGTGGGAGGCCTACAATGAGCAGTTCTTC. Translation gives CASSVAWEAYNEQFF.

The rearrangement uses TRBV11-3 and TRBJ2-3; no clear D gene. Trimming removed 5 bases at V and 6 bases at J, with 12 bases between. Germline V gives CDR1 SGHNT, CDR2 YENEEA. This CDR3 has 13 amino acids. CDR3 bases: TGTGCCAGCAGCCCCGTATTGGGGGATACGCAGTATTTT. It yields the protein CASSPVLGDTQYF.

This chain uses TRBV25-1 with TRBJ2-1, with TRBD2 identical over 8 bases. The CDR3 extends over 14 amino acids. After removal of 8 bases from V and 7 bases from J, the junction contained 10 bases not matched to a gene. Germline CDR1 MGHDK, CDR2 SYGVNS. The CDR3, as DNA: TGTGCCAGCGGGGGTACGGGACTAGGGAATGAGCAGTTCTTC. Amino acids: CASGGTGLGNEQFF.

The chain carries TRBV9 and TRBJ2-5; no firm D call. V gave up 4 bases and J gave up 5 bases, with 18 bases separating them. Germline V gene lookup returns CDR1 SGDLS and CDR2 YYNGEE. The CDR3 sequence is 15 residues long. The CDR3 spells CASSRTIGERETQYF. CDR3 bases: TGTGCCAGCAGCCGCACTATTGGGGAACGCGAGACCCAGTACTTC. Full variable domain (missing parts from reference TRBV9 and TRBJ2-5): DSGVTQTPKHLITATGQRVTLRCSPRSGDLSVYWYQQSLDQGLQFLIQYYNGEERAKGNILERFSAQQFPDLHSELNLSSLELGDSALYFCASSRTIGERETQYFGPGTRLLVL.

The chain recombines TRBV7-2 with TRBJ2-1; 7 positions agree with TRBD1. Germline lookup yields CDR1 SGHTA and CDR2 FQGNSA. With V trimmed by 7 bases and J by 7 bases, 13 bases remained unmatched. The CDR3 is made up of 15 amino acids. CDR3 amino acids: CASTRQGSLGNEQFF. CDR3 DNA: TGTGCCAGCACGCGACAGGGTTCGCTTGGGAATGAGCAGTTCTTC. The complete variable domain, with remaining parts taken from reference TRBV7-2 and TRBJ2-1, reads GAGVSQSPSNKVTEKGKDVELRCDPISGHTALYWYRQSLGQGLEFLIYFQGNSAPDKSGLPSDRFSAERTGGSVSTLTIQRTQQEDSAVYLCASTRQGSLGNEQFFGPGTRLTVL.

The chain recombines TRBV28 with TRBJ2-3, with D possibly called TRBD1 or TRBD2 (5 bases each). Trimming removed 6 bases at V and 0 bases at J, with 16 bases between. Per germline, CDR1 MDHEN and CDR2 SYDVKM. CDR3 length equals 16 residues. CDR3 protein: CASSSGTLLSTDTQYF. For the CDR3, the DNA is TGTGCCAGCAGCTCAGGGACCCTGCTTAGCACAGATACGCAGTATTTT.

J is TRBJ2-2 and V is TRBV29-1; 7 bases match TRBD1. The V and J ends lost 4 bases and 6 bases, in that order; junction bases with no gene match: 11. Germline V gene sequence: CDR1 SQVTM, CDR2 ANQGSEA. This CDR3 has 15 amino acids. Here the CDR3 DNA reads TGCAGCGTTGTAGGCACGGGACAGAGATCCGGGGAGCTGTTTTTT. Its translation is CSVVGTGQRSGELFF.

CDR3 loop: CASSVGLGDYGYTF. CDR3 bases: TGTGCCAGCAGCGTAGGCCTGGGTGACTATGGCTACACCTTC. The chain couples TRBV9 to TRBJ1-2; D call uncertain. Trimming removed 0 bases from V and 3 bases from J, with 9 bases in between. Germline lookup yields CDR1 SGDLS and CDR2 YYNGEE. The CDR3 has 14 amino acids. The full variable domain, completed using reference TRBV9 and TRBJ1-2, is DSGVTQTPKHLITATGQRVTLRCSPRSGDLSVYWYQQSLDQGLQFLIQYYNGEERAKGNILERFSAQQFPDLHSELNLSSLELGDSALYFCASSVGLGDYGYTFGSGTRLTVV.

The chain recombines TRBV4-3 with TRBJ1-2; D is undetermined. V lost 0 bases to trimming and J lost 4 bases, with 15 bases between them. This CDR3 spans 16 amino acids. From germline, CDR1 is LGHNA and CDR2 YSLEER. DNA for the CDR3: TGCGCCAGCAGCCAAGATACGGCAGAGACTAGCTATGGCTACACCTTC. The encoded protein is CASSQDTAETSYGYTF.

The rearrangement joins TRBV7-9 to TRBJ2-3, with 11 bases fitting TRBD1. Germline lookup yields CDR1 SEHNR and CDR2 FQNEAQ (reference sequence). This CDR3 contains 15 residues. Trimming at V came to 8 bases and at J to 7 bases, leaving 11 bases not matched to a gene. CDR3 region: CASGADRGLSNTQYF. Written as DNA, the CDR3 is TGTGCCAGCGGGGCGGACAGGGGGCTATCTAATACGCAGTATTTT.

About this clone: The junction departs from the called germline gene at one end, perhaps through a read error. The chain has TRBV27 and TRBJ2-3; tentatively, D is TRBD1 or TRBD2 (5 bases each). Germline V gene lookup returns CDR1 MNHEY and CDR2 SMNVEV (reference sequence). The CDR3 is 14 amino acids. As DNA, the CDR3 is TGCGCCAGCAGTTTTTCGGGGCGCACAGATACGCAGTATTTT. Its translation is CASSFSGRTDTQYF.

The chain is built from TRBV2 and TRBJ2-5; the D is unclear. The DNA end is a closer match to TRBJ2-7, so the J assignment may be wrong. The CDR3 runs 14 residues. The germline gives CDR1 SNHLY, CDR2 FYNNEI. The CDR3: CASSNGRSSYEQYF. CDR3 nucleotide sequence: TGTGCCAGCAGTAACGGTAGGAGCTCCTACGAGCAGTACTTC.

The chain uses TRBV11-1 and TRBJ2-7; TRBD1 is a possible D gene (5 bases). Trimming took off 6 bases at V and 1 base at J, with 13 bases between the two ends. This CDR3 spans 14 amino acids. CDR1 is SGHAT, CDR2 FQDESV, per germline (reference sequence). In nucleotides, the CDR3 is TGTGCCAGCAGACCGATGACAGAATCCTACGAGCAGTACTTC. It codes for CASRPMTESYEQYF.

J is TRBJ1-1 and V is TRBV7-2; D not resolved. The V end was cut by 5 bases, the J end by 4 bases, with 14 bases between. This CDR3 has 14 residues. Germline values: CDR1 SGHTA, CDR2 FQGNSA. The CDR3 sequence: CASSPDGQVTEAFF. The CDR3 DNA reads as TGTGCCAGCAGCCCCGATGGGCAGGTCACTGAAGCTTTCTTT.

The DNA for the CDR3 is TGCGCCTCCGGGGACAGGGGGAACACCATATATTTT. Translated, it gives CASGDRGNTIYF. The chain links TRBV4-3 to TRBJ1-3; 11 bases agree with TRBD1. This CDR3 region has 12 residues. Losses at the gene ends were 11 bases for V and 7 bases for J; bases not matched to a gene: 4. Germline CDR1 reads LGHNA; CDR2 reads YSLEER.

J is TRBJ2-2 and V is TRBV14; 9 bases map to TRBD1. V was pared by 5 bases and J by 3 bases, with 7 bases of the junction left unmatched. CDR3 length equals 16 residues. Germline loops: CDR1 SGHDN, CDR2 FVKESK. CDR3 coding DNA: TGTGCCAGCAGCGCCCGGGACAGGGCGTACACCGGGGAGCTGTTTTTT. Translated: CASSARDRAYTGELFF.

The chain couples TRBV30 to TRBJ2-5; maybe TRBD1 (7 bases). Trimming took 8 bases from V and 4 from J, leaving 14 bases between them. CDR3 length: 12 residues. Germline V gene sequence: CDR1 GTSNPN, CDR2 SVGIG (reference sequence). CDR3 region: CASHRGGETQYF. The CDR3 DNA is TGTGCCAGCCACAGGGGAGGAGAGACCCAGTACTTC.